This T cell receptor (beta chain) came from a study of T cell repertoires in aging, cancer and after chemotherapy. The template was genomic DNA from peripheral blood, not RNA. A mixed TRB-A/B primer pool amplified rearranged TRB by multiplex touch-down PCR. TCRdb analysed the multiplex PCR reads with MiXCR anew, one entry per CDR3 protein. The top ten clones hold more than 6.5% of a sample with around 13,000 distinct CDR3 sequences, 35% to 45% of them seen once. The CDR3 totals 15 residues. The junction had 11 bases not matched to a gene; V was cut back by 7 bases and J by 7 bases. The origin of this receptor is a human donor in good health. The donor label of this sample is uncertain. This chain uses TRBV12-3 or TRBV12-4 with TRBJ2-1; 9 bases are shared with TRBD2. The specimen sequenced was blood. DNA for the CDR3: TGTGCCAGCACCAAAGCGGGGGGCTTTAGGAATGAGCAGTTCTTC. It specifies CASTKAGGFRNEQFF.